A selection of T cell receptor beta chains follows, all from one sample in a study of T-cell memory formation after mild COVID-19. TCRdb called the 5' RACE reads again in MiXCR, with one record for every CDR3 protein. The profile shows fewer than 700,000 distinct CDR3 sequences, about 20% of them singletons. Sequencing input: PBMCs or a T cell subset sorted from them (not recorded which). Receptors originate from an adult woman who had mild COVID-19 (a few samples of this study predate the infection). Cell type and time point are not known. The CDR3 runs from the conserved cysteine through the conserved F or W. Each record gives: V gene, J gene, clone size, D gene, CDR3 DNA, CDR3 protein. The D gene is left open where the match is weak. Expanded clones are given a class, and other clones once, few, many or no size at all.

V: TRBV20-1; J: TRBJ2-7; size: few; D: TRBD1; DNA: TGCAGTGCTAGACCCTACTTAGAGGGACAGGGACCAAAGGGGACGTCCTACGAGCAGTACTTC; CDR3: CSARPYLEGQGPKGTSYEQYF
V: TRBV18; J: TRBJ2-5; size: NA; D: TRBD1; DNA: TGTGCCAGCTCACCTGGAGCAGGGGGCGGCCAAGAGACCCAGTACTTC; CDR3: CASSPGAGGGQETQYF
V: TRBV6-6; J: TRBJ2-3; size: NA; D: NA; DNA: TGTGCCAGCTCCTCCTTATCCAGGGGAAAAGATACGCAGTATTTT; CDR3: CASSSLSRGKDTQYF
V: TRBV20-1; J: TRBJ2-1; size: NA; D: NA; DNA: TGCAGTGCTGGACTATTCGGGGGACCTACCTACAATGAGCAGTTCTTC; CDR3: CSAGLFGGPTYNEQFF
V: TRBV5-6; J: TRBJ1-2; size: few; D: NA; DNA: TGTGCCAGCAGCTTGGCGGGGCCAGCTACTAACTATGGCTACACCTTC; CDR3: CASSLAGPATNYGYTF
V: TRBV2; J: TRBJ1-5; size: NA; D: NA; DNA: TGTGCCAGCAGTGACAGAACAATTTGGCCCCAGCATTTT; CDR3: CASSDRTIWPQHF
V: TRBV5-5; J: TRBJ1-5; size: NA; D: TRBD1; DNA: TGTGCCAGCAGGTCCGGACAGGGACAAAGTCAGCCCCAGCATTTT; CDR3: CASRSGQGQSQPQHF
V: TRBV27; J: TRBJ1-5; size: NA; D: NA; DNA: TGTGCCAGCAGTTTAGCGGGGGCTGGTCAGCCCCAGCATTTT; CDR3: CASSLAGAGQPQHF
V: TRBV11-2; J: TRBJ2-7; size: NA; D: NA; DNA: TGTGCCTCCTCCCTCAGTGATTTCGGCGAGCAGTACTTC; CDR3: CASSLSDFGEQYF
V: TRBV4-3; J: TRBJ2-4; size: NA; D: NA; DNA: TGCGCCAGCAGCCAAGCGGGAGAGGGTAACATTCAGTACTTC; CDR3: CASSQAGEGNIQYF
V: TRBV3-1; J: TRBJ1-2; size: few; D: NA; DNA: TGTGCCAGCAGCCAAGAAGACCAGCGGGGGGACTATGGCTACACCTTC; CDR3: CASSQEDQRGDYGYTF
V: TRBV4-1; J: TRBJ2-1; size: few; D: TRBD2; DNA: TGCGCCAGCAGCCCGAGGACTAGCGCCAATACCTACAATGAGCAGTTCTTC; CDR3: CASSPRTSANTYNEQFF
V: TRBV5-6; J: TRBJ2-1; size: NA; D: NA; DNA: TGTGCCAGCAGCAGACATCCGCCTTACAATGAGCAGTTCTTC; CDR3: CASSRHPPYNEQFF
V: TRBV21-1; J: TRBJ2-7; size: NA; D: NA; DNA: TGTGCCAGCAGGACAAAGAGCCGGGACAGGGGTTACGAGCAGTACTTC; CDR3: CASRTKSRDRGYEQYF
V: TRBV13; J: TRBJ1-4; size: few; D: TRBD1; DNA: TGTGCCAGCAGCTACGGACAGGTGAATGAAAAACTGTTTTTT; CDR3: CASSYGQVNEKLFF
V: TRBV24-1; J: TRBJ2-5; size: NA; D: NA; DNA: TGTGCCACCAGTGCTTCCCCACGTAGGGGCCAAGAGACCCAGTACTTC; CDR3: CATSASPRRGQETQYF
V: TRBV20-1; J: TRBJ2-5; size: few; D: NA; DNA: TGCAGTGCCGGGGGGCCAGGTACGGTCCAAGAGACCCAGTACTTC; CDR3: CSAGGPGTVQETQYF
V: TRBV27; J: TRBJ1-5; size: NA; D: NA; DNA: TGTGCCAGCAGCCCCATTGGGGGGCTTCAGCCCCAGCATTTT; CDR3: CASSPIGGLQPQHF
V: TRBV4-2; J: TRBJ2-5; size: few; D: NA; DNA: TGTGCCAGCAGCCAAGACGGGACGGAGGGGGAGACCCAGTACTTC; CDR3: CASSQDGTEGETQYF
V: TRBV15; J: TRBJ2-1; size: few; D: NA; DNA: TGTGCCACCAGCAGAGTTACGTTGAGCTCCTACAATGAGCAGTTCTTC; CDR3: CATSRVTLSSYNEQFF
V: TRBV11-2; J: TRBJ1-2; size: NA; D: NA; DNA: TGTGCCAGCAGCACCGGGCTGGGGGGGCCCCTTAACTATGGCTACACCTTC; CDR3: CASSTGLGGPLNYGYTF
V: TRBV6-1; J: TRBJ2-7; size: NA; D: NA; DNA: TGTGCCAGCAGTGAAGGTCTGGCTCACTCCTACGAGCAGTACTTC; CDR3: CASSEGLAHSYEQYF
V: TRBV20-1; J: TRBJ2-7; size: few; D: NA; DNA: TGCAGTGCTAGAGGACCGGCTCTTCAATCCGAGCAGTACTTC; CDR3: CSARGPALQSEQYF
V: TRBV6-2/TRBV6-3; J: TRBJ2-5; size: NA; D: TRBD2; DNA: TGTGCCAGCAGCTCAATTCTAGCGGGAGGGCCCCTTGGGGAGACCCAGTACTTC; CDR3: CASSSILAGGPLGETQYF
V: TRBV5-1; J: TRBJ2-1; size: few; D: TRBD2; DNA: TGCGCCAGCAGCAAGGGACTAGCGGGGGGGACGGAGCAGTTCTTC; CDR3: CASSKGLAGGTEQFF
V: TRBV27; J: TRBJ2-2; size: few; D: NA; DNA: TGTGCCAGCAGTTCGCTTGGGACCGGGGAGCTGTTTTTT; CDR3: CASSSLGTGELFF
V: TRBV5-1; J: TRBJ2-7; size: NA; D: TRBD1; DNA: TGCGCCAGCACAGGGGGTGACGAGCAGTACTTC; CDR3: CASTGGDEQYF
V: TRBV20-1; J: TRBJ2-1; size: NA; D: NA; DNA: TGCAGTGCTAGAGATTTAAGTTTGGGTGAGCAGTTCTTC; CDR3: CSARDLSLGEQFF
V: TRBV11-3; J: TRBJ2-7; size: few; D: TRBD1; DNA: TGTGCCAGCAGCCTAAGGACAGGGAGAGGCTACGAGCAGTACTTC; CDR3: CASSLRTGRGYEQYF
V: TRBV5-6; J: TRBJ2-3; size: NA; D: NA; DNA: TGTGCCAGCAGCTTTATAGGACGCACAGATACGCAGTATTTT; CDR3: CASSFIGRTDTQYF
V: TRBV4-3; J: TRBJ2-7; size: many; D: TRBD2; DNA: TGCGCCAGCAGCCAAAGACTAGCGGGAAATGGGATCTACGAGCAGTACTTC; CDR3: CASSQRLAGNGIYEQYF
V: TRBV10-3; J: TRBJ1-6; size: NA; D: NA; DNA: TGTGCCATCAGTGATGAAGGGACGAGAAATTCACCCCTCCACTTT; CDR3: CAISDEGTRNSPLHF
V: TRBV6-2/TRBV6-3; J: TRBJ1-1; size: few; D: NA; DNA: TGTGCCAGCAGGGTATCCAGGAACACTGAAGCTTTCTTT; CDR3: CASRVSRNTEAFF
V: TRBV12-3/TRBV12-4; J: TRBJ2-5; size: few; D: NA; DNA: TGTGCCAGCACCGCAGCATGGGTTCAGGAGACCCAGTACTTC; CDR3: CASTAAWVQETQYF
V: TRBV19; J: TRBJ1-5; size: few; D: TRBD1; DNA: TGTGCCAGTAGCATAGAGACAGGGACGAATCAGCCCCAGCATTTT; CDR3: CASSIETGTNQPQHF
V: TRBV5-8; J: TRBJ2-2; size: NA; D: NA; DNA: TGTGCCAGCAGCCGGCGGGGAGTAGGCACCGGGGAGCTGTTTTTT; CDR3: CASSRRGVGTGELFF
V: TRBV2; J: TRBJ2-3; size: few; D: TRBD2; DNA: TGTGCCAGCAGCCTAGCGGGAGACCCAGGCACAGATACGCAGTATTTT; CDR3: CASSLAGDPGTDTQYF
V: TRBV20-1; J: TRBJ2-5; size: NA; D: TRBD2; DNA: TGCAGTGCCCGAGCGGGGGGAACCGAGACCCAGTACTTC; CDR3: CSARAGGTETQYF
V: TRBV7-8; J: TRBJ2-3; size: few; D: TRBD1; DNA: TGTGCCAGCAGCGCCCGGGACAGACTCACAGATACGCAGTATTTT; CDR3: CASSARDRLTDTQYF
V: TRBV12-3/TRBV12-4; J: TRBJ2-3; size: NA; D: NA; DNA: TGTGCCAGCGAAGCTGGGTGGGTCACAGATACGCAGTATTTT; CDR3: CASEAGWVTDTQYF
V: TRBV20-1; J: TRBJ2-5; size: NA; D: TRBD2; DNA: TGCAGTGCTAGACTAGCGGGAGTGTACCAAGAGACCCAGTACTTC; CDR3: CSARLAGVYQETQYF
V: TRBV12-3/TRBV12-4; J: TRBJ2-2; size: NA; D: NA; DNA: TGTGCCAGCAGTTTAGCAGAAGTGGTGGCCGGGGAGCTGTTTTTT; CDR3: CASSLAEVVAGELFF
V: TRBV5-1; J: TRBJ1-1; size: NA; D: NA; DNA: TGCGCCAGTTCCCCGGATCAGGGGCTGACTGAAGCTTTCTTT; CDR3: CASSPDQGLTEAFF
V: TRBV29-1; J: TRBJ1-1; size: NA; D: NA; DNA: TGCAGCGTTGGAGACAGGAACACTGAAGCTTTCTTT; CDR3: CSVGDRNTEAFF
V: TRBV4-1; J: TRBJ1-6; size: NA; D: TRBD1; DNA: TGCGCCAGCAGCCTCGGGGGACAGAATAATTCACCCCTCCACTTT; CDR3: CASSLGGQNNSPLHF
V: TRBV4-1; J: TRBJ2-7; size: NA; D: TRBD1; DNA: TGCGCCAGCAGCCAAGAAGGGACAGGGAGATTGAACGAGCAGTACTTC; CDR3: CASSQEGTGRLNEQYF
V: TRBV7-8; J: TRBJ1-1; size: few; D: TRBD1; DNA: TGTGCCAGCTTGGACAGGGGAAAGTGGACTGAAGCTTTCTTT; CDR3: CASLDRGKWTEAFF
V: TRBV4-1; J: TRBJ2-5; size: NA; D: NA; DNA: TGCGCCAGCAGCCAAGATGGGCTAGCTCAGGAGACCCAGTACTTC; CDR3: CASSQDGLAQETQYF
V: TRBV6-6; J: TRBJ2-3; size: NA; D: TRBD2; DNA: TGTGCCAGCGAGGGCGGGAGTGACACAGATACGCAGTATTTT; CDR3: CASEGGSDTDTQYF
V: TRBV2; J: TRBJ2-1; size: few; D: NA; DNA: TGTGCCAGCAGTGAGCGGACAGTCTACAATGAGCAGTTCTTC; CDR3: CASSERTVYNEQFF
V: TRBV6-5; J: TRBJ2-2; size: NA; D: TRBD2; DNA: TGTGCCAGCGCTAGCGGGGCGAACACCGGGGAGCTGTTTTTT; CDR3: CASASGANTGELFF